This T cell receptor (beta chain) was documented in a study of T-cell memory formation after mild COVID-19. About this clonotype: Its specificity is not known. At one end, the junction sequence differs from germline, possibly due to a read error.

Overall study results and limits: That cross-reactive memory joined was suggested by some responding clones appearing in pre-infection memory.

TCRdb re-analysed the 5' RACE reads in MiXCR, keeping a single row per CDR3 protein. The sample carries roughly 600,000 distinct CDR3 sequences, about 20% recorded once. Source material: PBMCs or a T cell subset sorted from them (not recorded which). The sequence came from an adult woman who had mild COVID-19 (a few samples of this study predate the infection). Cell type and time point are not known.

Written as DNA, the CDR3 is TGTGCCATCAGCCCCGCGATGGGACTAGCGGGAGGGCCTCCGAACACCGGGGAGCTGTTTTTT. Protein sequence: CAISPAMGLAGGPPNTGELFF. V is TRBV7-4 and J is TRBJ2-2; 16 nucleotides align to TRBD2. Germline-derived CDR1 and CDR2 are SGHVT and SQSDAQ. The CDR3 spans 21 residues. The variable domain in full, with the rest retrieved from reference TRBV7-4 and TRBJ2-2, is GAGVSQSPRYKVAKRGRDVALRCDSISGHVTLYWYRQTLGQGSEVLTYSQSDAQRDKSGRPSGRFSAERPERSVSTLKIQRTEQGDSAVYLCAISPAMGLAGGPPNTGELFFGEGSRLTVL.